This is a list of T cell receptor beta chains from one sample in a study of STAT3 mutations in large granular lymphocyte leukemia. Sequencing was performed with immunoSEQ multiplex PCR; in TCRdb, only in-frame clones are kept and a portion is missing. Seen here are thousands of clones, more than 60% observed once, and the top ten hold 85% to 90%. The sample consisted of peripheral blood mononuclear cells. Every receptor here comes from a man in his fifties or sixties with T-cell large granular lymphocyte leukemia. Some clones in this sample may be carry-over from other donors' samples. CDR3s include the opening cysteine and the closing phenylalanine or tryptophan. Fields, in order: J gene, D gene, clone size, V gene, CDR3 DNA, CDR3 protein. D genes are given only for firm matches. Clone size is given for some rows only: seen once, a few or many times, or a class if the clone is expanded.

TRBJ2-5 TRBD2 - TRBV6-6 TGTGCCAGCGGACTAGCCGGGCAAGAGACCCAGTACTTC CASGLAGQETQYF
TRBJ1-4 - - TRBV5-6 TGTGCCAGCAACAGGTTAGAAGAAAAACTGTTTTTT CASNRLEEKLFF
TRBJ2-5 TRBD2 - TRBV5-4 TGTGCCAGCAGCCCACCTGGAGGACTAGCGGGAGAGACCCAGTACTTC CASSPPGGLAGETQYF
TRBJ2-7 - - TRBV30 TGTGCCTGGACAGGGAGCTCCTACGAGCAGTACTTC CAWTGSSYEQYF
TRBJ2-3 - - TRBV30 TGTGCCTGGAGTGTATTAACTCTGAGCACAGATACGCAGTATTTT CAWSVLTLSTDTQYF
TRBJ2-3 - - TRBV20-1 TGCAGTCTCGGAATCGATACGCAGTATTTT CSLGIDTQYF
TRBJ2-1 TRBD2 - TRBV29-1 TGCAGCGTTGGTCTTATGGGGACTAGCGGCTCCTACAATGAGCAGTTCTTC CSVGLMGTSGSYNEQFF
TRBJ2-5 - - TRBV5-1 TGCGCCAGCAGCTTGGGCGCCACGAGCCAAGAGACCCAGTACTTC CASSLGATSQETQYF
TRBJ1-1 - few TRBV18 TGTGCCAGCTCACCGGGGCCCCTTGAAGCTTTCTTT CASSPGPLEAFF
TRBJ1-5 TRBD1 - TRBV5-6 TGTGCCAGCAGCTTCTCGGGACAGGGTATGAGCAATCAGCCCCAGCATTTT CASSFSGQGMSNQPQHF
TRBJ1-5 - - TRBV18 TGTGCCAGCTCACCATTCCCACCTGGGGGGGAAAGCCAGCCCCAGCATTTT CASSPFPPGGESQPQHF
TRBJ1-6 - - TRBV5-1 TGCGCCAGCCGGACGGATAATTCACCCCTCCACTTT CASRTDNSPLHF
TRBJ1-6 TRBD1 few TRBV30 TGTGCCTGGAGTGGACAGGGTCCAGGGAATTCACCCCTCCACTTT CAWSGQGPGNSPLHF
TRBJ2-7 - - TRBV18 TGTGCCAGCTCAATAGGCCAATCCTACGAGCAGTACTTC CASSIGQSYEQYF
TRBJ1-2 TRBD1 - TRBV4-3 TGCGCCAGCAGCCAACAGACAGGGAGGTATGGCTACACCTTC CASSQQTGRYGYTF
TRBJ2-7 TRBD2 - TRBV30 TGTGCCTGGAGCCAGGGAGGGTCGTCCTACGAGCAGTACTTC CAWSQGGSSYEQYF
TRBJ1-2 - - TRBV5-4 TGTGCCAGCAGCTCCGGGGCAGACTCGTCCTATGGCTACACCTTC CASSSGADSSYGYTF
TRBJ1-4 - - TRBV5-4 TGTGCCAGCAGCCCCCGTAGGGAAGATGAAAAACTGTTTTTT CASSPRREDEKLFF
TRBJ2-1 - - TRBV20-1 TGCAGTGCTAGAGGGAAGCATGAGCAGTTCTTC CSARGKHEQFF
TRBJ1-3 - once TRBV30 TGTGCCTGGAGTGTACTAAATGGAAACACCATATATTTT CAWSVLNGNTIYF
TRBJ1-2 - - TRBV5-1 TGCGCCAGCAGCTTGACTAGGGATGGCGGCTACACCTTC CASSLTRDGGYTF
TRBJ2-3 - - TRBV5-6 TGTGCCAGCAGCCTGGGTTCAGATACGCAGTATTTT CASSLGSDTQYF
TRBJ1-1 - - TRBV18 TGTGCCAGCTCACCTGACTTAAATGAAGCTTTCTTT CASSPDLNEAFF
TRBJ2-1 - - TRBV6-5 TGTGCCAGCGGGGGGGCATCCAATGAGCAGTTCTTC CASGGASNEQFF
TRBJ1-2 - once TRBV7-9 TGTGCCAGCAGCTTATCGTCCACCCAAGGCTACACCTTC CASSLSSTQGYTF
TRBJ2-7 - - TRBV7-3 TGTGCCAGCAGCCCCGAGGCTGGAGGCTACGAGCAGTACTTC CASSPEAGGYEQYF
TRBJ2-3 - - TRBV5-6 TGTGCCAGCAGCTTTACGGGGGATACGCAGTATTTT CASSFTGDTQYF
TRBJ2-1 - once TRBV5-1 TGCGCCAGCAGCTTGGCCGGGGCAGAAGAGCAGTTCTTC CASSLAGAEEQFF
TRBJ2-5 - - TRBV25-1 TGTGCCAGCAGTGGCCTCGGGAATCGGGCGGAGACCCAGTACTTC CASSGLGNRAETQYF
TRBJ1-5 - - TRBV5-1 TGCGCCAGCAGCCCGGAGGGGGATCAGCCCCAGCATTTT CASSPEGDQPQHF
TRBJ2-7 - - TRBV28 TGTGCCAGCAGTTTGTGGGGGGACCTCGGCGAGCAGTACTTC CASSLWGDLGEQYF
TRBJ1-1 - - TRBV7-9 TGTGCCAGCAGCCCGACTCAAGGGAACACTGAAGCTTTCTTT CASSPTQGNTEAFF
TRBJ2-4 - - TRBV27 TGTGCCAGCAGTCGATACCTCCAACTAGCCAAAAACATTCAGTACTTC CASSRYLQLAKNIQYF
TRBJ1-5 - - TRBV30 TGTGCCTGGACCTTGGATAGCAATCAGCCCCAGCATTTT CAWTLDSNQPQHF
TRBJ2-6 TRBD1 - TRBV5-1 TGCGCCAGCAGTCCGACAGGGAGCTCTGGGGCCAACGTCCTGACTTTC CASSPTGSSGANVLTF
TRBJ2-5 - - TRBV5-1 TGCGCCAGCAGTCAGCAAGAGACCCAGTACTTC CASSQQETQYF
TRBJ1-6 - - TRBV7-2 TGTGCCAGCAGCTTAGCGGGGGACCTCCCACCCCTCCACTTT CASSLAGDLPPLHF
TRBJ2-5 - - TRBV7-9 TGTGCCAGCCGTCGACAGCAAGAGACCCAGTACTTC CASRRQQETQYF
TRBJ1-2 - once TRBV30 TGTGCCTGGAGTGGACAGGCTTCTGGCTACACCTTC CAWSGQASGYTF
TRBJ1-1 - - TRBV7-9 TGTGCCAGCAGGGTGGAGGGGAGCCCGGAAGCTTTCTTT CASRVEGSPEAFF
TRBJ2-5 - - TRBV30 TGTGCCTGGAGTAGTGTCGGGGGGCCCCAAGAGACCCAGTACTTC CAWSSVGGPQETQYF
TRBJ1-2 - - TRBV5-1 TGCGCCAGCAGCCAAACAGTATCCAGGACGGATGGCTACACCTTC CASSQTVSRTDGYTF
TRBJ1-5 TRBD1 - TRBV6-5 TGTGCCAGCAGGGGGACAGGGTATAGCAATCAGCCCCAGCATTTT CASRGTGYSNQPQHF
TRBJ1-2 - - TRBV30 TGTGCCTGGAGTGTATGGGGCGACTATGGCTACACCTTC CAWSVWGDYGYTF
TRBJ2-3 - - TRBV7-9 TGTGCCAGCAGCTTACGTTCAGATACGCAGTATTTT CASSLRSDTQYF
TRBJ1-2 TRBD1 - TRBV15 TGTGCCACCAGCAGAAAGGAGGGGGCACGGGGCTACACCTTC CATSRKEGARGYTF
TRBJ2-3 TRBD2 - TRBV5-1 TGCGCCAGCAGCTTGTCTCGGGGGAGCGGGGCTAGCACAGATACGCAGTATTTT CASSLSRGSGASTDTQYF
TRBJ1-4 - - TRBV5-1 TGCGCCAGCCTCCGCGGGGACGGCGGACGGTTTGAAAAACTGTTTTTT CASLRGDGGRFEKLFF
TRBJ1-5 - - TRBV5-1 TGCGCCAGCAGCTTGGACAGTTATAGCAATCAGCCCCAGCATTTT CASSLDSYSNQPQHF
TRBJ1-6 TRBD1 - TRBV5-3 TGTGCCAGAAGCCAGGACAGGCCCGTTCGTCGGACCCTCCACTTT CARSQDRPVRRTLHF
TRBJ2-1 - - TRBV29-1 TGCAGCGTGGAGACGGAAGCTTCCTACAATGAGCAGTTCTTC CSVETEASYNEQFF
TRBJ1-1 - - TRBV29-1 TGCAGCTCATGGGGGGGGCTGGGATCGGGAGCTTTCTTT CSSWGGLGSGAFF
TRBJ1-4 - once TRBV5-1 TGCGCCAGCAGCTTGGCGGGGCAGGGCATCGGTAATGAAAAACTGTTTTTT CASSLAGQGIGNEKLFF
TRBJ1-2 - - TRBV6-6 TGTGCCAGCAGTCCCTCGGGTGGCTACACCTTC CASSPSGGYTF
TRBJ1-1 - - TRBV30 TGTGCCTGGAGTCCCGGAGCAACTGAAGCTTTCTTT CAWSPGATEAFF
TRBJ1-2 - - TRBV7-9 TGTGCCAGCAGCGCCCTGACGACGTCTACCCCCTATGGCTACACCTTC CASSALTTSTPYGYTF